The 6 T cell receptor beta chains in this list originate from one sample, sequenced in a study of identifying expanded T cells in peripheral blood. The assay was immunoSEQ multiplex PCR, and TCRdb's table has in-frame clones only and misses some. Of about 85,000 clones listed, around nine tenths are singletons. Sequenced material: blood. The receptors derive from a person aged 18 to 69 in good health.

The chain joins TRBV28 to TRBJ2-7; D is uncertain. V lost 4 bases and J lost 4, with 11 bases in between. The CDR3 totals 13 residues. CDR1 and CDR2 from the germline V gene are MDHEN and SYDVKM. Here the CDR3 reads CASSSHARYEQYF. The CDR3 DNA follows: TGTGCCAGCAGTTCCCATGCCCGTTACGAGCAGTACTTC.

The chain employs TRBV6-1 and TRBJ2-3; D is unclear. V was shortened by 5 bases and J by 2 bases, with 8 bases between the two germline ends. In germline, CDR1 is MNHNS, CDR2 SASEGT. The CDR3 runs 13 residues. CDR3 sequence (DNA): TGTGCCAGCAGTTCTGGGGTCACAGATACGCAGTATTTT. This gives the protein CASSSGVTDTQYF.

V gene TRBV7-2 combines with J gene TRBJ2-3; TRBD2 aligns across 14 bases. CDR3 length equals 18 residues. CDR1 SGHTA and CDR2 FQGNSA come from the germline V gene. J gave up 3 bases and V 1 base, and 6 bases lay outside the gene matches. CDR3 DNA sequence: TGTGCCAGCAGCTTAGGGGTGGGACTAGCGGGGGTGACAGATACGCAGTATTTT. This encodes CASSLGVGLAGVTDTQYF.

The chain is built from TRBV19 and TRBJ2-5; D might be TRBD2 (6 bases). CDR1 is LNHDA, CDR2 SQIVND, per germline (reference sequence). V was clipped by 3 bases and J by 0 bases, with 11 bases between them. The CDR3 spans 15 residues. CDR3 DNA sequence: TGTGCCAGTAGTATCGGGGACTTGTACCAAGAGACCCAGTACTTC. Encoded protein: CASSIGDLYQETQYF.

The rearrangement joins TRBV19 to TRBJ1-1; no definite D call. This CDR3 is 14 amino acids long. V was cut by 8 bases and J by 4 bases, with 17 bases left in between. In germline, CDR1 is LNHDA, CDR2 SQIVND (reference sequence). Here the CDR3 reads CASEGVWPSTEAFF. CDR3 nucleotide sequence: TGTGCCAGTGAGGGCGTATGGCCGTCCACTGAAGCTTTCTTT.

The chain uses TRBV28 and TRBJ1-2, with D possibly TRBD1 on 5 matching bases. The V end lost 3 bases, the J end lost 3 bases, and 17 bases lay between the germline ends. This CDR3 contains 16 residues. Germline-derived CDR1 and CDR2 are MDHEN and SYDVKM. The CDR3 nucleotides read TGTGCCAGCAGTTTTGCCTTTAGGGGAAGGGACTATGGCTACACCTTC. This sequence encodes CASSFAFRGRDYGYTF.